The 8 T cell receptor beta chains in this list originate from one sample, sequenced in a study of shared clonotypes between healthy human individuals. Selected positively for CCR7 and CD45RO-negative, naive CD8 cells excluded terminally differentiated effector memory CD45RA+ cells. Generated by immunoSEQ multiplex PCR, the TCRdb table keeps only in-frame clones and is missing some. The table includes about 750,000 clones, around 93% detected once. Sequenced input: naive CD8+ T cells sorted from blood. The source is a man aged 25-45 years in good health.

V and J are TRBV9 and TRBJ2-7, with TRBD2 identical over 10 bases. The trim removed 3 bases at V and 5 bases at J, leaving 8 bases unmatched. The germline gives CDR1 SGDLS, CDR2 YYNGEE. The CDR3 contains 15 residues. CDR3 in DNA: TGTGCCAGCAGCGGGTTAGGGCTAGCGGGAGACGAGCAGTACTTC. This gives the protein CASSGLGLAGDEQYF.

V and J are TRBV7-9 and TRBJ2-1, with TRBD1 identical over 9 bases. The CDR3 has 14 amino acids. Germline V gene lookup returns CDR1 SEHNR and CDR2 FQNEAQ (reference sequence). V shed 5 bases and J 9 bases; nucleotides not matched to a gene: 8. The CDR3 loop is CASSGTGYGSEQFF. The CDR3 DNA reads TGTGCCAGCAGCGGGACAGGGTATGGTAGTGAGCAGTTCTTC.

The chain combines TRBV5-4 with TRBJ2-1; D perhaps matches TRBD2 (6 bases). Germline V gene data show CDR1 as SGHNT and CDR2 as YYREEE (reference sequence). The germline V and J ends were trimmed by 3 bases and 6 bases, with 16 bases remaining between them. CDR3 length: 15 amino acids. The CDR3 loop reads CASSSAGGAFNEQFF. The DNA of the CDR3 is TGTGCCAGCAGCTCGGCCGGGGGAGCATTCAATGAGCAGTTCTTC.

The chain combines TRBV7-9 with TRBJ2-2; D call uncertain. V dropped 1 base and J dropped 3 bases, with 9 bases sitting between them. The CDR3 totals 15 residues. Germline values: CDR1 SEHNR, CDR2 FQNEAQ (reference sequence). DNA of the CDR3: TGTGCCAGCAGCTTAGGGGCTAGACACACCGGGGAGCTGTTTTTT. It specifies CASSLGARHTGELFF.

The V call is TRBV19, the J call TRBJ1-5; D gene unclear. The germline gives CDR1 LNHDA, CDR2 SQIVND (reference sequence). CDR3 length equals 15 residues. V lost 1 base, J lost 4 bases, and 11 bases lay in between. DNA for the CDR3: TGTGCCAGTAGTATAGGTGGCAGCTTAAATCAGCCCCAGCATTTT. The encoded protein is CASSIGGSLNQPQHF.

The chain combines TRBV20-1 with TRBJ2-3; D unclear. Germline lookup yields CDR1 DFQATT and CDR2 SNEGSKA (reference sequence). Trimming stripped 7 bases from V and 7 bases from J, with 12 bases between. This CDR3 region has 11 residues. The CDR3 here is CSVKEEYTQYF. CDR3 DNA sequence: TGCAGTGTTAAAGAGGAGTATACGCAGTATTTT.

This clone was detected only once. Written as DNA, the CDR3 is TGTGCCAGCAAAGAGGCCCTGGGGACCGGGGAGCTGTTTTTT. This translates into CASKEALGTGELFF. The rearrangement joins TRBV9 to TRBJ2-2; D is unresolved. The CDR3 sequence is 14 residues long. Germline-derived CDR1 and CDR2 are SGDLS and YYNGEE. V lost 6 bases to trimming and J lost 5 bases, with 14 bases between them.

The chain uses TRBV5-1 and TRBJ2-1; TRBD2 matches 7 bases. Germline assignment: CDR1 SGHRS and CDR2 YFSETQ. The CDR3 length is 12 residues. J lost 8 bases, V lost 3 bases, and 2 bases had no gene match. CDR3 sequence (DNA): TGCGCCAGCAGCTGGGGGGGAGATGAGCAGTTCTTC. This gives the protein CASSWGGDEQFF.